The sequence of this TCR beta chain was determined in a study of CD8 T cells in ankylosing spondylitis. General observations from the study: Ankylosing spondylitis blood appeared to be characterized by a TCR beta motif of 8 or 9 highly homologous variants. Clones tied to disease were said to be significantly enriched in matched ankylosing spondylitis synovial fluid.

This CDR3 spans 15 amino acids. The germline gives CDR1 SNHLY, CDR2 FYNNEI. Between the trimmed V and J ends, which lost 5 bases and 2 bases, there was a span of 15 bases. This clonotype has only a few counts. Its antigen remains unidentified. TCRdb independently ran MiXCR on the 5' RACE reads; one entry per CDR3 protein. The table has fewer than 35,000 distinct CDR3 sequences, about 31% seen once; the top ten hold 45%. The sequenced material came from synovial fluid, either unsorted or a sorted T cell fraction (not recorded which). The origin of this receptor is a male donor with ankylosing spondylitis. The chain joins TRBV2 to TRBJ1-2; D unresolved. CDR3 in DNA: TGTGCCAGCAGTTCCGATAAGGAAGAGAACTATGGCTACACCTTC. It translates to CASSSDKEENYGYTF. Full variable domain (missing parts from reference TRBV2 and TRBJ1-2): EPEVTQTPSHQVTQMGQEVILRCVPISNHLYFYWYRQILGQKVEFLVSFYNNEISEKSEIFDDQFSVERPDGSNFTLKIRSTKLEDSAMYFCASSSDKEENYGYTFGSGTRLTVV.